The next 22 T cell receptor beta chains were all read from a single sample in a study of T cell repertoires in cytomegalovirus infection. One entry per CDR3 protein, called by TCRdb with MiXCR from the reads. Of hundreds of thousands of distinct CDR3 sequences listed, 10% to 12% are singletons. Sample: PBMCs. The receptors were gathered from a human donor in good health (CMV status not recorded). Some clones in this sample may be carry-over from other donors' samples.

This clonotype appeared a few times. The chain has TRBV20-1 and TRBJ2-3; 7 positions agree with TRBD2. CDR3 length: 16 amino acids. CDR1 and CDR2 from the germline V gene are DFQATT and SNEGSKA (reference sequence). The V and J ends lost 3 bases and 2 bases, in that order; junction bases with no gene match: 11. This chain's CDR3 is CSARALAEYNTDTQYF. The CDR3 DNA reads TGCAGTGCTAGGGCCCTAGCGGAGTACAACACAGATACGCAGTATTTT.

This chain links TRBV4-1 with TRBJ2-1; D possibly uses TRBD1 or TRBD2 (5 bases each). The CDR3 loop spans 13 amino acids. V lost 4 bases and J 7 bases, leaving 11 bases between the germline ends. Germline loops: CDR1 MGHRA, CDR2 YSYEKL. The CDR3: CASSRTPGNEQFF. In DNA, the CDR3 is TGCGCCAGCAGCCGGACTCCAGGGAATGAGCAGTTCTTC.

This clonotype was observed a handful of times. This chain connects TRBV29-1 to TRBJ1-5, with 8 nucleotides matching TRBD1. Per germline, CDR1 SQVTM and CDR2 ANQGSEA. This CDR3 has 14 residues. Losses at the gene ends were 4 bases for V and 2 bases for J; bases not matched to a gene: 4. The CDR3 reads CSVGQGNGNQPQHF. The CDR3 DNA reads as TGCAGCGTTGGACAGGGGAACGGCAATCAGCCCCAGCATTTT.

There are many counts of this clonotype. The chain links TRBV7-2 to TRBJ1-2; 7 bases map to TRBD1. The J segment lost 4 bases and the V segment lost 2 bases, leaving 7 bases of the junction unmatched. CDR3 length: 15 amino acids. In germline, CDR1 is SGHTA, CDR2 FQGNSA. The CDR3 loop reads CASSLIGRGSYGYTF. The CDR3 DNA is TGTGCCAGCAGCTTAATTGGCAGGGGGAGCTATGGCTACACCTTC.

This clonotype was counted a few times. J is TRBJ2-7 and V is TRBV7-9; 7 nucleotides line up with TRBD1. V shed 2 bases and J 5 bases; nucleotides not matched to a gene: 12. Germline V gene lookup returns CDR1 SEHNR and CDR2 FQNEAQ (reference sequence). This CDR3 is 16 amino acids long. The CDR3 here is CASSLRTGTKGHEQYF. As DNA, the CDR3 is TGTGCCAGCAGCTTAAGGACAGGAACCAAGGGCCACGAGCAGTACTTC.

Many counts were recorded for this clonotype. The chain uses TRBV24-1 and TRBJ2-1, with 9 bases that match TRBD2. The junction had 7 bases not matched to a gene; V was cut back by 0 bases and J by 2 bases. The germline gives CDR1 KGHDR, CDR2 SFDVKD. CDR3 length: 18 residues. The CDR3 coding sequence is TGTGCCACCAGTGATTTGGTAGCGGGAGATGCCGCCTACAATGAGCAGTTCTTC. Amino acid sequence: CATSDLVAGDAAYNEQFF.

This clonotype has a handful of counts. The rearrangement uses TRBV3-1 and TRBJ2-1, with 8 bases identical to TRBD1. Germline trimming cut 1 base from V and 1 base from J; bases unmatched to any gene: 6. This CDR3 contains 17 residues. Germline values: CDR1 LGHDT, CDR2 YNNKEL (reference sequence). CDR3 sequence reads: CASSQGSQGASYNEQFF. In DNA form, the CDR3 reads TGTGCCAGCAGCCAAGGTAGCCAGGGGGCGTCCTACAATGAGCAGTTCTTC.

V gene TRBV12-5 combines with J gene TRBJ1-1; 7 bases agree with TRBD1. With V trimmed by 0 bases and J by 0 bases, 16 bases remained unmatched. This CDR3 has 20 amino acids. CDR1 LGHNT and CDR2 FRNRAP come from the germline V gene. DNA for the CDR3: TGTGCTAGTGGTTTGGTACGGTGGGAGGGGGCAGATCGCGTGAACACTGAAGCTTTCTTT. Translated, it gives CASGLVRWEGADRVNTEAFF. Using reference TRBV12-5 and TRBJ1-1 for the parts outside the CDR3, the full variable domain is DARVTQTPRHKVTEMGQEVTMRCQPILGHNTVFWYRQTMMQGLELLAYFRNRAPLDDSGMPKDRFSAEMPDATLATLKIQPSEPRDSAVYFCASGLVRWEGADRVNTEAFFGQGTRLTVV.

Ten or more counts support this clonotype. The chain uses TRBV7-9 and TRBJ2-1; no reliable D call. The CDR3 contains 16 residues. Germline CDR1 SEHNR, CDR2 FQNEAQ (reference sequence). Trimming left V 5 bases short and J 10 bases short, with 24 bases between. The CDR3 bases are TGTGCCAGCAGCCTCACTGACCCTAGGGCAGTTGGGGAGCAGTTCTTC. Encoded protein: CASSLTDPRAVGEQFF.

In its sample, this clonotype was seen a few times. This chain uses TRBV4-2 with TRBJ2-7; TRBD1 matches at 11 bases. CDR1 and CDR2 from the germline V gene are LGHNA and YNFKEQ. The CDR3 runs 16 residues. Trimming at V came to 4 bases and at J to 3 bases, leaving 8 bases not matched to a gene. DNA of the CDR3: TGTGCCAGCAGCCTCAAGGGGGGACAGGGGGACTACGAGCAGTACTTC. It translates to CASSLKGGQGDYEQYF.

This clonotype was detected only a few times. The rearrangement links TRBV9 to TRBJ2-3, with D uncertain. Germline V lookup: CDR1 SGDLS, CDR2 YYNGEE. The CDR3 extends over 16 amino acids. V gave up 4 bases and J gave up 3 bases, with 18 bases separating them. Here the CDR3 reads CASSPLIRKKTDTQYF. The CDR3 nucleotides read TGTGCCAGCAGCCCCCTAATCCGAAAGAAGACAGATACGCAGTATTTT.

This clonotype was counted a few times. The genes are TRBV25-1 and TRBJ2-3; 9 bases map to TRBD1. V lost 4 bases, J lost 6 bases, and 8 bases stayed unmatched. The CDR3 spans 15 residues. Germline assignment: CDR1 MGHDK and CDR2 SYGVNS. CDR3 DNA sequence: TGTGCCAGCAGTGCTGGGACAGGGAGTGTTGATACGCAGTATTTT. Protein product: CASSAGTGSVDTQYF.

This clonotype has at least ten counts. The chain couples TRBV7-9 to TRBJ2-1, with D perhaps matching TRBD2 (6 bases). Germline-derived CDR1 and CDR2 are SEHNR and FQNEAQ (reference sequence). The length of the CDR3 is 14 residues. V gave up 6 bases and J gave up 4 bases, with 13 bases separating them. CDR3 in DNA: TGTGCCAGCAGTGGGGGGAAAAGTTACAATGAGCAGTTCTTC. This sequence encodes CASSGGKSYNEQFF.

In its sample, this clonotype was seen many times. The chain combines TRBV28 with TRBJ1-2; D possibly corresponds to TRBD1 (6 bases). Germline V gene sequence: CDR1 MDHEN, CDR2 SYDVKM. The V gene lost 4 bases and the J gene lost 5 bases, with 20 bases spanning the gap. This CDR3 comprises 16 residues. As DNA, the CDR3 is TGTGCCAGCAGTTCCCCGTCCCTACAGGGCCGATATGGCTACACCTTC. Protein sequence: CASSSPSLQGRYGYTF.

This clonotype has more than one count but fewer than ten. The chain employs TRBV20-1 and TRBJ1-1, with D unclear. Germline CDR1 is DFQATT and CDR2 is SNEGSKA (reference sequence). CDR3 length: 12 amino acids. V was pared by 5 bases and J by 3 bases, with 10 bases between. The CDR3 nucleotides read TGCAGTGCTCTGGGAACTTACACTGAAGCTTTCTTT. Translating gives CSALGTYTEAFF.

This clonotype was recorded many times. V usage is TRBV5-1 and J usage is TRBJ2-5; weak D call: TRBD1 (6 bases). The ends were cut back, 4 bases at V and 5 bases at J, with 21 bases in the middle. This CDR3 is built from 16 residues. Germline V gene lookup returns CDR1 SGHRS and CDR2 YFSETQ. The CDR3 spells CASSPIKQGSRETQYF. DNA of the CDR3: TGCGCCAGCAGCCCGATTAAACAGGGTTCGAGGGAGACCCAGTACTTC. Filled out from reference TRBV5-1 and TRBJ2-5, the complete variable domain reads KAGVTQTPRYLIKTRGQQVTLSCSPISGHRSVSWYQQTPGQGLQFLFEYFSETQRNKGNFPGRFSGRQFSNSRSEMNVSTLELGDSALYLCASSPIKQGSRETQYFGPGTRLLVL.

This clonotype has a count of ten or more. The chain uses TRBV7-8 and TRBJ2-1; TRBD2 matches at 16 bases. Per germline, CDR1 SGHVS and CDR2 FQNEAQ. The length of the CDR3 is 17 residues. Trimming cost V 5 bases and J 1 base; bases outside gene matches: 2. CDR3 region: CASSPGLAGGSYNEQFF. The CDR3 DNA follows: TGTGCCAGCAGCCCGGGACTAGCGGGAGGGTCCTACAATGAGCAGTTCTTC.

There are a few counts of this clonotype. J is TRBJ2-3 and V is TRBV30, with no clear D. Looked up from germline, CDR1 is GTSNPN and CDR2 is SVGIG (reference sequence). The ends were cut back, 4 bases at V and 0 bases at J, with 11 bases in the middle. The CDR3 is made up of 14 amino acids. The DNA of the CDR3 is TGTGCCTGGACTCGGCGATTTAGCACAGATACGCAGTATTTT. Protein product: CAWTRRFSTDTQYF. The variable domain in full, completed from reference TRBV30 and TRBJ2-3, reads SQTIHQWPATLVQPVGSPLSLECTVEGTSNPNLYWYRQAAGRGLQLLFYSVGIGQISSEVPQNLSASRPQDRQFILSSKKLLLSDSGFYLCAWTRRFSTDTQYFGPGTRLTVL.

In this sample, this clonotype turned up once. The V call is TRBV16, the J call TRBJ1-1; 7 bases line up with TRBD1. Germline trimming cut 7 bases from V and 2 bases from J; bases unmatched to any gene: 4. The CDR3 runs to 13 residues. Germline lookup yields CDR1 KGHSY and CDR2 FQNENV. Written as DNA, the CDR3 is TGTGCCAGCAACCGACAGGGAAACACTGAAGCTTTCTTT. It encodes CASNRQGNTEAFF.

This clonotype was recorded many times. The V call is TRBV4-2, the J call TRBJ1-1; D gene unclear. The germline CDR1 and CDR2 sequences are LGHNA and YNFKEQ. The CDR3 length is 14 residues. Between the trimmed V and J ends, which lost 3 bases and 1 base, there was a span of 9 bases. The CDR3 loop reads CASSHRSGNTEAFF. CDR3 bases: TGTGCCAGCAGCCATCGGTCCGGGAACACTGAAGCTTTCTTT.

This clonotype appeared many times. CDR3 sequence (DNA): TGTGCCAGCAGCAGATCCGGACAGTCGCGTTTTGAAAAACTGTTTTTT. This translates into CASSRSGQSRFEKLFF. This sequence joins TRBV11-1 and TRBJ1-4; maybe TRBD1 (6 bases). CDR1 is SGHAT and CDR2 is FQDESV in the germline V gene (reference sequence). The CDR3 sequence is 16 residues long. Trimming removed 5 bases from V and 7 bases from J, with 20 bases in between.

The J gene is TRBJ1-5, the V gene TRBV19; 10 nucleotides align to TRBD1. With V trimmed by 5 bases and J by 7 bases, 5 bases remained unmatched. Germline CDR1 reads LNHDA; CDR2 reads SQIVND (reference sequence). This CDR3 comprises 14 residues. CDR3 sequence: CASSGGQGSQPQHF. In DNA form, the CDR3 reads TGTGCCAGTAGTGGGGGACAGGGGAGCCAGCCCCAGCATTTT.